Listed here are 28 T cell receptor beta chains from one sample, sequenced in a study of T cells in Graves' hyperthyroidism and ophthalmopathy. RNA transcripts gave rise to amplified TCR beta CDR3 regions. The HTBI primer set drove a first-round RT-PCR of the TCR CDR3. MiXCR, applied by TCRdb to the multiplex PCR reads, yields one record per CDR3 protein. The sample has hundreds of thousands of distinct CDR3 sequences, around 13% seen once. Specimen: blood. These TCRs come from a woman aged 40 to 55 with Graves' hyperthyroidism.

The chain combines TRBV28 with TRBJ1-5; possibly TRBD1 for D (5 bases). The CDR3 runs 13 residues. Trimming stripped 6 bases from V and 4 bases from J, with 10 bases between. Germline V gene lookup returns CDR1 MDHEN and CDR2 SYDVKM. Here the CDR3 reads CASSPNRNQPQHF. CDR3 bases: TGTGCCAGCAGCCCAAACAGGAATCAGCCCCAGCATTTT.

The table lists this clonotype with many counts. The J gene is TRBJ2-3, the V gene TRBV12-3 or TRBV12-4, with D unclear. This CDR3 contains 13 residues. Trimming shortened V by 6 bases and J by 8 bases, and 15 bases separated the two germline ends. The CDR3 protein is CASRPSAQITQYF. DNA for the CDR3: TGTGCCAGCAGGCCGAGCGCACAGATTACGCAGTATTTT.

This clonotype was counted at least ten times. The chain recombines TRBV28 with TRBJ2-7, with 8 bases matching TRBD2. Per the germline V gene, CDR1 is MDHEN and CDR2 is SYDVKM. This CDR3 has 14 amino acids. V lost 5 bases, J lost 3 bases, and 6 bases stayed unmatched. CDR3 DNA: TGTGCCAGCAGTGGGGCGGGACTAGACTACGAGCAGTACTTC. Its protein is CASSGAGLDYEQYF.

This clonotype has ten or more counts. The chain is built from TRBV30 and TRBJ2-7, with D maybe TRBD2 (5 bases). Trimming took off 3 bases at V and 5 bases at J, with 14 bases between the two ends. The length of the CDR3 is 13 residues. Per germline, CDR1 GTSNPN and CDR2 SVGIG (reference sequence). This CDR3 reads CAWRRLDGDEQYF. The CDR3 DNA follows: TGTGCCTGGAGACGACTGGACGGGGACGAGCAGTACTTC. The full variable domain, rest sourced from reference TRBV30 and TRBJ2-7, is SQTIHQWPATLVQPVGSPLSLECTVEGTSNPNLYWYRQAAGRGLQLLFYSVGIGQISSEVPQNLSASRPQDRQFILSSKKLLLSDSGFYLCAWRRLDGDEQYFGPGTRLTVT.

This clonotype occurred a few times. The chain uses TRBV7-8 and TRBJ1-5; D call uncertain. The germline V gene encodes CDR1 SGHVS and CDR2 FQNEAQ. The CDR3 has 14 amino acids. Trimming took 5 bases from V and 3 from J, leaving 11 bases between them. The chain's CDR3 is CASSPPGINQPQHF. CDR3 nucleotides: TGTGCCAGCAGCCCCCCGGGCATCAATCAGCCCCAGCATTTT.

The J gene is TRBJ2-1, the V gene TRBV28, with 16 bases that match TRBD2. The V segment lost 5 bases and the J segment 7 bases; nucleotides outside the gene matches: 11. The CDR3 contains 18 residues. Looked up from germline, CDR1 is MDHEN and CDR2 is SYDVKM. CDR3 residues: CASSPMGLAGGPINEQFF. The CDR3 DNA sequence: TGTGCCAGCAGTCCTATGGGACTAGCGGGAGGGCCTATAAATGAGCAGTTCTTC.

This clonotype was observed at least ten times. J is TRBJ1-5 and V is TRBV28; 8 nucleotides line up with TRBD1. Looked up from germline, CDR1 is MDHEN and CDR2 is SYDVKM. The CDR3 consists of 15 residues. V trimming: 4 bases; J trimming: 7 bases; junction bases outside the gene matches: 9. CDR3 sequence (DNA): TGTGCCAGCAGTTCTCGGGACAGGTCCAAACAGCCCCAGCATTTT. Protein: CASSSRDRSKQPQHF.

Details on this clonotype: A much larger clone lies one base from this, so it may be a read error. V usage is TRBV6-4 and J usage is TRBJ2-7; 10 bases agree with TRBD2. The CDR3 extends over 17 amino acids. Germline CDR1 and CDR2: MRHNA and SNTAGT. The CDR3 nucleotides are TGTGCCAGCAGTTACTCGGGACCAGCGGGAGGGCCGGACGAGCAGTACTTC. As protein: CASSYSGPAGGPDEQYF.

This clonotype was picked up many times. The chain has TRBV6-1 and TRBJ2-7, with 9 bases lining up with TRBD2. The ends lost 2 bases at V and 2 bases at J; junction bases unmatched: 4. Germline CDR1 is MNHNS and CDR2 is SASEGT. CDR3 length: 15 amino acids. CDR3 loop: CASSEIRTSAYEQYF. CDR3 nucleotides: TGTGCCAGCAGTGAAATCCGGACTAGCGCCTACGAGCAGTACTTC.

This clonotype was observed many times. This rearrangement joins TRBV18 to TRBJ2-1; D remains unclear. The V and J ends lost 1 base and 6 bases respectively, with 10 bases between them. This CDR3 contains 14 residues. The germline CDR1 and CDR2 sequences are KGHSH and LQKENI. CDR3 residues: CASSPQLDRNEQFF. Here the CDR3 DNA reads TGTGCCAGCTCACCACAGTTAGATCGCAATGAGCAGTTCTTC. Looking up the rest from reference TRBV18 and TRBJ2-1 gives the full variable domain: NAGVMQNPRHLVRRRGQEARLRCSPMKGHSHVYWYRQLPEEGLKFMVYLQKENIIDESGMPKERFSAEFPKEGPSILRIQQVVRGDSAAYFCASSPQLDRNEQFFGPGTRLTVL.

This clonotype was found many times. This rearrangement joins TRBV3-1 to TRBJ1-4; the match to TRBD1 covers 9 bases. This CDR3 has 14 residues. Trimming at V came to 5 bases and at J to 7 bases, leaving 5 bases not matched to a gene. Per germline, CDR1 LGHDT and CDR2 YNNKEL (reference sequence). CDR3: CASSAQGAGEKLFF. In nucleotides, the CDR3 is TGTGCCAGCAGCGCACAGGGGGCGGGTGAAAAACTGTTTTTT.

The chain carries TRBV6-1 and TRBJ2-1; the D gene is possibly TRBD2 (6 bases). The V gene lost 2 bases and the J gene lost 3 bases, with 11 bases spanning the gap. The CDR3 totals 15 residues. Germline V CDR1 and CDR2: MNHNS, SASEGT. The CDR3 region has the DNA TGTGCCAGCAGTGAAAACCCGGGACTCTACAATGAGCAGTTCTTC. As protein: CASSENPGLYNEQFF.

At least ten counts were recorded for this clonotype. The V and J genes are TRBV5-1 and TRBJ2-7, with D unclear. The V gene lost 5 bases and the J gene lost 0 bases, with 12 bases spanning the gap. The CDR3 totals 14 residues. The germline gives CDR1 SGHRS, CDR2 YFSETQ. The CDR3 coding sequence is TGCGCCAGCAGACCTTCCTCGGTCTCCTACGAGCAGTACTTC. Amino acid sequence: CASRPSSVSYEQYF.

This clonotype was counted many times. J is TRBJ1-2 and V is TRBV30; 9 nucleotides match TRBD1. V trimming: 2 bases; J trimming: 7 bases; junction bases outside the gene matches: 5. Germline CDR1 GTSNPN, CDR2 SVGIG (reference sequence). The CDR3 is 13 residues long. CDR3 in amino acids: CAWSRGTGPGYTF. The CDR3 DNA follows: TGTGCCTGGAGTCGCGGGACAGGGCCTGGCTACACCTTC.

This clonotype was counted a few times. The V and J genes are TRBV2 and TRBJ2-2; TRBD2 matches 11 bases. After removal of 5 bases from V and 4 bases from J, the junction contained 3 bases not matched to a gene. The CDR3 sequence is 15 residues long. The germline CDR1 and CDR2 sequences are SNHLY and FYNNEI. As DNA, the CDR3 is TGTGCCAGCAGTAATAGCGGGGGGGGCACCGGGGAGCTGTTTTTT. This encodes CASSNSGGGTGELFF.

This clonotype was seen just once. The chain uses TRBV7-9 and TRBJ2-5; D is undetermined. Germline loops: CDR1 SEHNR, CDR2 FQNEAQ (reference sequence). V dropped 1 base and J dropped 2 bases, with 11 bases sitting between them. The CDR3 totals 15 residues. The DNA of the CDR3 is TGTGCCAGCAGCTTAGGCCTCCTCGGGCAAGAGACCCAGTACTTC. It specifies CASSLGLLGQETQYF.

This rearrangement joins TRBV28 to TRBJ2-2; 10 bases agree with TRBD2. V lost 7 bases to trimming and J lost 3 bases; unmatched junction nucleotides: 11. Germline V gives CDR1 MDHEN, CDR2 SYDVKM. The CDR3 is 17 amino acids. The CDR3 protein is CASKAGTSALDTGELFF. Here the CDR3 DNA reads TGTGCCAGCAAGGCCGGGACTAGCGCTTTGGACACCGGGGAGCTGTTTTTT.

This clonotype came up a few times. This chain uses TRBV12-3 or TRBV12-4 with TRBJ2-3; the match to TRBD1 covers 7 bases. The CDR3 is made up of 16 amino acids. V dropped 3 bases and J dropped 2; count of bases not matched to a gene: 8. The CDR3 DNA is TGTGCCAGCAGTTTTAAGGGGGCGCGTCCCACAGATACGCAGTATTTT. Translating it yields CASSFKGARPTDTQYF.

This clonotype was seen repeatedly, ten times or more. The V and J genes are TRBV20-1 and TRBJ2-5, with D perhaps given as TRBD1 or TRBD2 (6 bases each). V was pared by 4 bases and J by 5 bases, with 11 bases between. The CDR3 length is 12 residues. The germline gives CDR1 DFQATT, CDR2 SNEGSKA (reference sequence). The CDR3 DNA reads TGCAGTGCTATCCGGGGGCTGGAGACCCAGTACTTC. Translating it yields CSAIRGLETQYF.

This clonotype was seen repeatedly, ten times or more. The chain recombines TRBV11-2 with TRBJ2-5, with 12 bases identical to TRBD2. V gave up 5 bases and J gave up 5 bases; unmatched junction bases: 9. Looked up from germline, CDR1 is SGHAT and CDR2 is FQNNGV. The CDR3 sequence is 16 residues long. The CDR3 bases are TGTGCCAGCAGCCTCGCCCTAGCGGGAGGGCCGGAGACCCAGTACTTC. Translating gives CASSLALAGGPETQYF.

The chain uses TRBV18 and TRBJ2-7, with 8 bases lining up with TRBD1. The CDR3 is 16 amino acids. Germline V gene lookup returns CDR1 KGHSH and CDR2 LQKENI. The V gene end was trimmed by 6 bases and the J gene end by 1 base; junction bases not matched to a gene: 11. The chain's CDR3 is CASSSRGQERSYEQYF. The DNA for the CDR3 is TGTGCCAGCTCGAGCCGGGGACAGGAGAGATCCTACGAGCAGTACTTC. Combining the CDR3 with reference TRBV18 and TRBJ2-7 gives the whole variable domain NAGVMQNPRHLVRRRGQEARLRCSPMKGHSHVYWYRQLPEEGLKFMVYLQKENIIDESGMPKERFSAEFPKEGPSILRIQQVVRGDSAAYFCASSSRGQERSYEQYFGPGTRLTVT.

In its sample, this clonotype was seen a few times. This chain uses TRBV20-1 with TRBJ2-6; D is unclear. Germline assignment: CDR1 DFQATT and CDR2 SNEGSKA (reference sequence). This CDR3 is built from 15 residues. The CDR3 DNA is TGCAGCGTTAGGCCAGGTGCCTCTGGGGCCAACGTCCTGACTTTC. Its protein product is CSVRPGASGANVLTF.

Points on this clonotype: A read error may be the cause here, since a much bigger clone is one base away. The chain joins TRBV3-1 to TRBJ2-1; 12 positions match TRBD2. The CDR3 is 16 amino acids. The junction had 4 bases not matched to a gene; V was cut back by 1 base and J by 6 bases. In germline, CDR1 is LGHDT, CDR2 YNNKEL (reference sequence). CDR3 nucleotide sequence: TGTGCCAGCAGCCAAGTGACTAGCGGGAGTGGCAATGAGCAGTTCTTC. It yields the protein CASSQVTSGSGNEQFF.

This clonotype showed up many times. This chain uses TRBV18 with TRBJ2-3; D may correspond to TRBD1 or TRBD2 (5 bases each). The germline CDR1 and CDR2 sequences are KGHSH and LQKENI. The CDR3 is 16 residues long. V was cut by 4 bases and J by 0 bases, with 14 bases left in between. The CDR3 DNA follows: TGTGCCAGCTCACGAGAGACAGCGGCAAGCACAGATACGCAGTATTTT. It yields the protein CASSRETAASTDTQYF.

This clonotype was recorded many times. J is TRBJ1-3 and V is TRBV3-1; D uncertain. Per the germline V gene, CDR1 is LGHDT and CDR2 is YNNKEL (reference sequence). V gave up 0 bases and J gave up 4 bases, with 7 bases separating them. The CDR3 has 14 residues. CDR3 protein: CASSQDRLGNTIYF. CDR3 DNA: TGTGCCAGCAGCCAAGACAGGTTGGGAAACACCATATATTTT.

This clonotype has at least ten counts. This CDR3 is CSAIDRGWETQYF. The CDR3 nucleotides are TGCAGTGCTATAGACAGGGGTTGGGAGACCCAGTACTTC. The chain recombines TRBV20-1 with TRBJ2-5; 8 bases are a match to TRBD1. From germline, CDR1 is DFQATT and CDR2 SNEGSKA (reference sequence). After removal of 4 bases from V and 5 bases from J, the junction contained 6 bases not matched to a gene. This CDR3 is built from 13 residues.

This clonotype was found many times. This chain links TRBV12-3 or TRBV12-4 with TRBJ1-5; D remains unclear. Deletions cut 3 bases from V and 2 bases from J, with 11 bases between. The CDR3 runs to 15 residues. Here the CDR3 DNA reads TGTGCCAGCAGTTTGAGGGCGCCCGGCAATCAGCCCCAGCATTTT. This sequence encodes CASSLRAPGNQPQHF.

This clonotype was picked up many times. The rearrangement uses TRBV7-9 and TRBJ1-2; 10 bases are a match to TRBD1. CDR3 length: 14 residues. Germline V gene lookup returns CDR1 SEHNR and CDR2 FQNEAQ (reference sequence). V was pared by 6 bases and J by 3 bases, with 4 bases of the junction left unmatched. CDR3 in amino acids: CASSSGQGDYGYTF. Here the CDR3 DNA reads TGTGCCAGCAGTTCAGGACAGGGGGACTATGGCTACACCTTC.